This TCR beta chain stems from a study of beta chain features in type 1 diabetes. This clone has more than one count but fewer than ten. This CDR3 contains 14 residues. Germline trimming cut 7 bases from V and 5 bases from J; bases unmatched to any gene: 8. The V gene's germline CDR1 is MNHEY and CDR2 SVGAGI. Every isolated RNA sample was fully reverse transcribed, so sequencing captured expressed TCRB transcripts. Assay: immunoSEQ multiplex PCR; the TCRdb copy retains only in-frame clones and omits some. The sample has 150,000 to 200,000 clones; just over 9% are singletons. Each sorted fraction was over 95% pure.

The specimen sequenced was central memory CD4+ T cells from blood. The rearrangement uses TRBV6-5 and TRBJ2-7, with TRBD1 identical over 10 bases. The sequence derives from a young woman in good health. CDR3: CASTKTGGGDEQYF. DNA of the CDR3: TGTGCCAGCACTAAGACAGGGGGCGGGGACGAGCAGTACTTC.